This T cell receptor (beta chain) was recovered during a study of T cells after yellow fever vaccination. Study results and limitations: In post-booster samples, most primary-vaccination clones reappeared (roughly 96% CD4, around 87% CD8). In FACS-sorted repertoires, abundant clonotypes from the bulk population could appear as contaminants. A weaker but faster secondary response was observed, peaking on day 5 versus 15.

The length of the CDR3 is 13 residues. Germline-derived CDR1 and CDR2 are MNHEY and SVGEGT. Making TCR cDNA involved 5'RACE template switching, which added UMIs and a universal primer site. MiXCR was run by TCRdb on the 5' RACE reads, yielding one entry per CDR3 protein. This sample has about 580,000 distinct CDR3 sequences, with 17% found just once. In this sample, this clonotype turned up many times. The antigen is undetermined. At one end, the junction sequence differs from germline, possibly due to a read error. This receptor was obtained from a man younger than 35 who received the YFV17D yellow fever vaccine. The sample here was PBMCs, taken about 5 days after the first yellow fever vaccination. The V gene is TRBV6-2 or TRBV6-3, the J gene TRBJ1-1; D remains ambiguous. The CDR3 region is CAHSRYMNAEAFF. The CDR3 DNA is TGTGCCCACTCAAGGTATATGAACGCTGAAGCTTTCTTT.